The 27 T cell receptor beta chains in this list originate from one sample, sequenced in a study of cytomegalovirus exposure and HLA in healthy donors. It was with 60 Vbeta and 13 Jbeta primers that the PCR ran. TCRdb's table, derived via immunoSEQ multiplex PCR, lists solely in-frame clones and lacks some. The profile shows 95,000 to 150,000 clones, just under 75% of them singletons. The sample comprised PBMCs. The receptors were gathered from a man aged 55 to 70 in good health and CMV-seropositive.

This chain uses TRBV6-5 with TRBJ1-3; D is unresolved. CDR3 size: 14 residues. Germline loops: CDR1 MNHEY, CDR2 SVGAGI. V was trimmed by 5 bases and J by 4 bases, leaving 12 bases between them. The CDR3 DNA reads as TGTGCCAGCAGTCCCGCTTGGAGCGGAAACACCATATATTTT. Translated: CASSPAWSGNTIYF.

The rearrangement links TRBV5-6 to TRBJ1-1; TRBD1 matches 11 bases. The ends lost 4 bases at V and 4 bases at J; junction bases unmatched: 6. Germline V gene lookup returns CDR1 SGHDT and CDR2 YYEEEE. This CDR3 contains 15 residues. The CDR3 region is CASSHRTGGFTEAFF. The CDR3, as DNA: TGTGCCAGCAGCCATCGGACAGGGGGCTTCACTGAAGCTTTCTTT.

V gene TRBV5-4 combines with J gene TRBJ2-7; the D gene is possibly TRBD2 (5 bases). The CDR3 covers 14 residues. V was cut by 0 bases and J by 0 bases, with 7 bases left in between. Germline assignment: CDR1 SGHNT and CDR2 YYREEE (reference sequence). The CDR3 nucleotides read TGTGCCAGCAGCTTGGCGGGGAACTCCTACGAGCAGTACTTC. Translation gives CASSLAGNSYEQYF. Based on the CDR3 plus reference TRBV5-4 and TRBJ2-7, the full variable domain is ETGVTQSPTHLIKTRGQQVTLRCSSQSGHNTVSWYQQALGQGPQFIFQYYREEENGRGNFPPRFSGLQFPNYSSELNVNALELDDSALYLCASSLAGNSYEQYFGPGTRLTVT.

This clone is a singleton in its sample. This chain connects TRBV29-1 to TRBJ2-1; unclear D gene. The V and J ends lost 6 bases and 0 bases respectively, with 6 bases between them. This CDR3 spans 12 amino acids. Germline CDR1 SQVTM, CDR2 ANQGSEA. The CDR3 bases are TGCAGCGTAGAGAGCTCCTACAATGAGCAGTTCTTC. Protein sequence: CSVESSYNEQFF.

This rearrangement joins TRBV6-1 to TRBJ2-5; 10 bases map to TRBD2. The length of the CDR3 is 15 residues. V was clipped by 6 bases and J by 5 bases; unmatched bases: 9. CDR1 and CDR2 from the germline V gene are MNHNS and SASEGT. CDR3 sequence reads: CASRSGGAGRETQYF. The CDR3 DNA follows: TGTGCCAGCAGGAGCGGGGGGGCCGGGCGGGAGACCCAGTACTTC.

V usage is TRBV9 and J usage is TRBJ1-3, with 9 bases aligning to TRBD1. The CDR3 has 16 residues. Germline-derived CDR1 and CDR2 are SGDLS and YYNGEE. J was trimmed by 2 bases and V by 3 bases; bases with no gene match: 6. The CDR3 sequence: CASSAINRGPGNTIYF. The CDR3 DNA follows: TGTGCCAGCAGCGCCATCAACAGGGGGCCTGGAAACACCATATATTTT.

The chain recombines TRBV7-9 with TRBJ1-5, with 7 bases identical to TRBD1. Germline CDR1 is SEHNR and CDR2 is FQNEAQ (reference sequence). CDR3 length equals 15 residues. With 5 bases clipped from V and 9 bases from J, the junction kept 13 bases outside the gene matches. The CDR3 spells CASSPPTGTSGPQHF. CDR3 nucleotides: TGTGCCAGCAGCCCCCCGACAGGGACCAGCGGGCCCCAGCATTTT. The variable domain in full, completed from reference TRBV7-9 and TRBJ1-5, reads DTGVSQNPRHKITKRGQNVTFRCDPISEHNRLYWYRQTLGQGPEFLTYFQNEAQLEKSRLLSDRFSAERPKGSFSTLEIQRTEQGDSAMYLCASSPPTGTSGPQHFGDGTRLSIL.

This chain connects TRBV4-1 to TRBJ2-1; D unresolved. Germline V lookup: CDR1 MGHRA, CDR2 YSYEKL. CDR3 size: 14 residues. V dropped 2 bases and J dropped 1 base, with 6 bases sitting between them. CDR3 sequence (DNA): TGCGCCAGCAGCCAACCGGGTTCCTACAATGAGCAGTTCTTC. Its protein product is CASSQPGSYNEQFF.

This clone was counted once. This chain joins TRBV2 and TRBJ2-1; D is unresolved. Germline CDR1 and CDR2: SNHLY and FYNNEI. The V gene lost 1 base and the J gene lost 5 bases, with 6 bases spanning the gap. This CDR3 is 13 amino acids long. The CDR3 DNA is TGTGCCAGCAGTGAAGACAGACACAATGAGCAGTTCTTC. It specifies CASSEDRHNEQFF.

This clone has a handful of counts. The chain uses TRBV6-1 and TRBJ1-2; D gene ambiguous. The V and J ends lost 4 bases and 1 base respectively, with 4 bases between them. The CDR3 is 12 residues long. Germline CDR1 reads MNHNS; CDR2 reads SASEGT. The CDR3 loop reads CASSVLNYGYTF. The CDR3 DNA reads TGTGCCAGCAGTGTCCTTAACTATGGCTACACCTTC.

CDR3 sequence reads: CATSSRDRGHPETQYF. The CDR3 coding sequence is TGTGCCACCAGCAGCCGGGACAGGGGGCATCCGGAGACCCAGTACTTC. J is TRBJ2-5 and V is TRBV15, with TRBD1 matching 12 bases. The CDR3 sequence is 16 residues long. J gave up 5 bases and V 3 bases, and 7 bases lay outside the gene matches. Per germline, CDR1 LNHNV and CDR2 YYDKDF (reference sequence).

The J gene is TRBJ1-2, the V gene TRBV19, with no clear D. The V end lost 4 bases, the J end lost 5 bases, and 17 bases lay between the germline ends. Germline V CDR1 and CDR2: LNHDA, SQIVND (reference sequence). The CDR3 runs 15 residues. CDR3 coding DNA: TGTGCCAGTAGTACCGGGGAACAGATATTTTATGGCTACACCTTC. Protein: CASSTGEQIFYGYTF. The full variable domain, rest sourced from reference TRBV19 and TRBJ1-2, is DGGITQSPKYLFRKEGQNVTLSCEQNLNHDAMYWYRQDPGQGLRLIYYSQIVNDFQKGDIAEGYSVSREKKESFPLTVTSAQKNPTAFYLCASSTGEQIFYGYTFGSGTRLTVV.

Here the CDR3 DNA reads TGTGCCAGCAGTGAAGCGCTACGGACAGGGATATCACTGCGGCCGGAGACCCAGTACTTC. Its protein product is CASSEALRTGISLRPETQYF. The chain employs TRBV6-1 and TRBJ2-5; 8 bases are a match to TRBD1. Germline-derived CDR1 and CDR2 are MNHNS and SASEGT. The V and J ends lost 0 bases and 5 bases, in that order; junction bases with no gene match: 20. The CDR3 has 20 amino acids.

The rearrangement uses TRBV28 and TRBJ2-4, with D maybe TRBD1 (5 bases). Trimming took 5 bases from V and 0 from J, leaving 20 bases between them. CDR3 size: 18 residues. Germline values: CDR1 MDHEN, CDR2 SYDVKM. CDR3 loop: CASSPSHLDRLAKNIQYF. CDR3 nucleotide sequence: TGTGCCAGCAGTCCGTCCCACCTCGACAGATTAGCCAAAAACATTCAGTACTTC.

This rearrangement joins TRBV6-6 to TRBJ1-2, with 10 bases matching TRBD1. Trimming cost V 10 bases and J 6 bases; bases outside gene matches: 2. Per the germline V gene, CDR1 is MNHNY and CDR2 is SVGAGI (reference sequence). The CDR3 is 11 amino acids. This CDR3 reads CAIGTGDGYTF. CDR3 coding DNA: TGTGCCATCGGGACAGGGGATGGCTACACCTTC.

This chain connects TRBV16 to TRBJ1-5, with D tentatively TRBD1 (6 bases). The germline CDR1 and CDR2 sequences are KGHSY and FQNENV. Trimming stripped 2 bases from V and 6 bases from J, with 14 bases between. The CDR3 is made up of 15 amino acids. The CDR3, as DNA: TGTGCCAGCAGCCAAGCGGGGGGCGAGGGTCAGCCCCAGCATTTT. Amino acid sequence: CASSQAGGEGQPQHF.

This chain connects TRBV5-1 to TRBJ1-1; D is uncertain. The V and J ends lost 0 bases and 1 base respectively, with 7 bases between them. This CDR3 comprises 14 residues. Germline V gene data show CDR1 as SGHRS and CDR2 as YFSETQ. CDR3: CASSLGQKNTEAFF. In nucleotides, the CDR3 is TGCGCCAGCAGCTTGGGGCAGAAGAACACTGAAGCTTTCTTT. Supplemented by reference TRBV5-1 and TRBJ1-1, the full variable domain reads KAGVTQTPRYLIKTRGQQVTLSCSPISGHRSVSWYQQTPGQGLQFLFEYFSETQRNKGNFPGRFSGRQFSNSRSEMNVSTLELGDSALYLCASSLGQKNTEAFFGQGTRLTVV.

This chain's CDR3 is CASSQAQGYQETQYF. Written as DNA, the CDR3 is TGCGCCAGCAGCCAAGCTCAGGGGTACCAAGAGACCCAGTACTTC. The chain employs TRBV4-1 and TRBJ2-5, with a tentative D call TRBD1 (6 bases). CDR1 and CDR2 (germline): MGHRA, YSYEKL. The V and J ends lost 1 base and 0 bases respectively, with 9 bases between them. The length of the CDR3 is 15 residues.

This rearrangement joins TRBV2 to TRBJ1-1; a weak D match, TRBD1 (5 bases). The CDR3 contains 11 residues. Trimming shortened V by 6 bases and J by 8 bases, and 10 bases separated the two germline ends. Germline lookup yields CDR1 SNHLY and CDR2 FYNNEI. CDR3 in DNA: TGTGCCAGCAGGATAAGGACAGAAGCTTTCTTT. Protein: CASRIRTEAFF.

This clone was observed a few times. CDR3 sequence reads: CASSIPGQNTEAFF. CDR3 coding DNA: TGTGCCAGCAGCATACCGGGACAGAACACTGAAGCTTTCTTT. The chain joins TRBV5-4 to TRBJ1-1, with a tentative D call TRBD1 (6 bases). The CDR3 loop spans 14 amino acids. Per germline, CDR1 SGHNT and CDR2 YYREEE (reference sequence). Trimming took 4 bases from V and 1 from J, leaving 11 bases between them.

A note on this clone: The sample carries other DNA sequences with the same CDR3. The V call is TRBV7-2, the J call TRBJ1-1; D is perhaps TRBD1 (5 bases). Germline CDR1 reads SGHTA; CDR2 reads FQGNSA. The CDR3 is 14 amino acids. Trimming pared 3 bases from V and 0 bases from J, leaving 8 bases between. CDR3 amino acids: CASSLGQVNTEAFF. In DNA form, the CDR3 reads TGTGCCAGCAGCTTGGGGCAGGTGAACACTGAAGCTTTCTTT.

The genes are TRBV5-1 and TRBJ2-3; 8 bases map to TRBD2. This CDR3 region has 19 residues. Trimming at V came to 4 bases and at J to 2 bases, leaving 18 bases not matched to a gene. CDR1 and CDR2 (germline): SGHRS, YFSETQ. As DNA, the CDR3 is TGCGCCAGCAGCCCCGGGGTTATCCGGCGGGGGGCCTTCACAGATACGCAGTATTTT. Translating gives CASSPGVIRRGAFTDTQYF.

The gene calls are TRBV6-5 and TRBJ2-7; TRBD2 matches at 12 bases. The CDR3 totals 16 residues. The germline gives CDR1 MNHEY, CDR2 SVGAGI. V lost 2 bases to trimming and J lost 2 bases; unmatched junction nucleotides: 4. This CDR3 is CASSYIPSGGAYEQYF. In DNA form, the CDR3 reads TGTGCCAGCAGTTACATCCCTAGCGGGGGGGCCTACGAGCAGTACTTC.

The CDR3 bases are TGCGCCAGCAGCCCCCCCCCGTATGCGACTACGAATGAGCAGTTCTTC. Protein: CASSPPPYATTNEQFF. The chain combines TRBV5-1 with TRBJ2-1, with D perhaps TRBD2 (5 bases). CDR3 size: 16 residues. V was clipped by 4 bases and J by 7 bases, with 21 bases between them. The germline V gene encodes CDR1 SGHRS and CDR2 YFSETQ.

V gene TRBV5-1 combines with J gene TRBJ2-7; D unresolved. Trimming removed 1 base at V and 3 bases at J, with 8 bases between. The V gene's germline CDR1 is SGHRS and CDR2 YFSETQ. This CDR3 is 13 amino acids long. CDR3 nucleotide sequence: TGCGCCAGCAGCTTGAGCGACGGCTACGAGCAGTACTTC. It translates to CASSLSDGYEQYF.

The chain combines TRBV11-2 with TRBJ2-7; weak D call: TRBD2 (8 bases). The V gene's germline CDR1 is SGHAT and CDR2 FQNNGV. V dropped 5 bases and J dropped 2 bases, with 13 bases sitting between them. This CDR3 has 14 amino acids. Here the CDR3 reads CASSPGGLAYEQYF. CDR3 in DNA: TGTGCCAGCAGCCCAGGGGGACTAGCCTACGAGCAGTACTTC.

V gene TRBV5-4 combines with J gene TRBJ1-6, with 7 bases lining up with TRBD1. The V and J ends lost 5 bases and 8 bases, in that order; junction bases with no gene match: 13. The CDR3 length is 16 residues. Germline V gene sequence: CDR1 SGHNT, CDR2 YYREEE (reference sequence). The CDR3 DNA reads as TGTGCCAGCAGGGGACAAACCGGGACAGTCGATTCACCCCTCCACTTT. Protein product: CASRGQTGTVDSPLHF.